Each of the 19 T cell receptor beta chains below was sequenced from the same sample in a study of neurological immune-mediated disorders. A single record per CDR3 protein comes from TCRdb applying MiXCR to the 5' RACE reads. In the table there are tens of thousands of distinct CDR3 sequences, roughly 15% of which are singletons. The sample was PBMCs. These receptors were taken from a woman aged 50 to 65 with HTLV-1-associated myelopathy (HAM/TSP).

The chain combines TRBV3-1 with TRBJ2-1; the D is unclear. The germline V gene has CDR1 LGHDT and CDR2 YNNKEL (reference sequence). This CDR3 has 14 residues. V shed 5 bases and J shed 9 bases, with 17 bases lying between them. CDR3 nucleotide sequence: TGTGCCAGCAGCGTGCGCCTCCATTCTAGTGAGCAGTTCTTC. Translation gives CASSVRLHSSEQFF.

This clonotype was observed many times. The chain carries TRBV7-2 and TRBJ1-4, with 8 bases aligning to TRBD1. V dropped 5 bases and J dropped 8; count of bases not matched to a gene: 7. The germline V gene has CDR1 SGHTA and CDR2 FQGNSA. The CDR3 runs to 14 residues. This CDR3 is CASSQQGGDEKLFF. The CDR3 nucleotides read TGTGCCAGCAGCCAACAGGGGGGGGACGAAAAACTGTTTTTT.

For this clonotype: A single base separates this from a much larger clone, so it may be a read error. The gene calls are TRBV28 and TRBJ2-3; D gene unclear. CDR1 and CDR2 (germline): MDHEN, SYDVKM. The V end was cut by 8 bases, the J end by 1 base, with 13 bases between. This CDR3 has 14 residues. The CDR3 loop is CASHARRRTDTQYF. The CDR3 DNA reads TGTGCCAGCCACGCCAGGCGCCGCACAGATACGCAGTATTTT.

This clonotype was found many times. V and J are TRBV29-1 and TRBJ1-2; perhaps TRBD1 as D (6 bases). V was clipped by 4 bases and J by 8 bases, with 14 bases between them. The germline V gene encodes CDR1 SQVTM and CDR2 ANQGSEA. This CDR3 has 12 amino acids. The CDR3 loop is CSVGLGAQGYTF. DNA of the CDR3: TGCAGCGTTGGCCTGGGGGCGCAAGGCTACACCTTC. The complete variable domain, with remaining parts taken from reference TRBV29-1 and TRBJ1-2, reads SAVISQKPSRDICQRGTSLTIQCQVDSQVTMMFWYRQQPGQSLTLIATANQGSEATYESGFVIDKFPISRPNLTFSTLTVSNMSPEDSSIYLCSVGLGAQGYTFGSGTRLTVV.

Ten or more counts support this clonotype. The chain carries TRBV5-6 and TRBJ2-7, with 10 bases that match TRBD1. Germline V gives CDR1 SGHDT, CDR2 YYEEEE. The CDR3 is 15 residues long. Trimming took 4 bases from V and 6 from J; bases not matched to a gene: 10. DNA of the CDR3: TGTGCCAGCAGCCTTCCGGGACAGGGGTCTGGCGAGCAGTACTTC. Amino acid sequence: CASSLPGQGSGEQYF.

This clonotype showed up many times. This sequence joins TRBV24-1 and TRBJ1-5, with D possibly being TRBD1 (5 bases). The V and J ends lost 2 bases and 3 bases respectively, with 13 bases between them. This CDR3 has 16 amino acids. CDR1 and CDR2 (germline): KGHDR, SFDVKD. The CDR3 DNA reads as TGTGCCACCAGTGATTCCGGGGGACGGTACAATCAGCCCCAGCATTTT. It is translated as CATSDSGGRYNQPQHF.

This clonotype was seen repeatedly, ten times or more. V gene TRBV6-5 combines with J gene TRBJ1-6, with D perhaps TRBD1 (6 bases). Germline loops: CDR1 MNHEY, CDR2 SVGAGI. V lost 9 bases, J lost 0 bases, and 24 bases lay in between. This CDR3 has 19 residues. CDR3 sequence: CASRGWDMRTNSYNSPLHF. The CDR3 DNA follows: TGTGCCAGTAGGGGCTGGGACATGCGGACGAACTCCTATAATTCACCCCTCCACTTT.

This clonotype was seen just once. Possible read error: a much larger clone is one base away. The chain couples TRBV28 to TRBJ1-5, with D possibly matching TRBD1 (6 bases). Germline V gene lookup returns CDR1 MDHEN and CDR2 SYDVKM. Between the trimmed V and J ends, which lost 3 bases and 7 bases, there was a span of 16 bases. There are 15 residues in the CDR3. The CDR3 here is CASSFLGQGKQPQHF. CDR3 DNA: TGTGCCAGCAGTTTCCTGGGGCAGGGGAAGCAGCCCCAGCATTTT.

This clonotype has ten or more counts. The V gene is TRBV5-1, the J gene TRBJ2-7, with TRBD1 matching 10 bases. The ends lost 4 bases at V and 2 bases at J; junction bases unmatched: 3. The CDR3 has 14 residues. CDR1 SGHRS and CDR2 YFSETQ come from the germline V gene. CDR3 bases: TGCGCCAGCAGCCTGACAGGGGGCCCCTACGAGCAGTACTTC. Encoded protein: CASSLTGGPYEQYF.

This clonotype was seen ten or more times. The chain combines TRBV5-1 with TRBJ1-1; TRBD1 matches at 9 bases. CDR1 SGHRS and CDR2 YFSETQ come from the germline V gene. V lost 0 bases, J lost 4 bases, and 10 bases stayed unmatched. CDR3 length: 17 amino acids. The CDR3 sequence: CASSLAPQGAQGTEAFF. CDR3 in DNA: TGCGCCAGCAGCTTGGCCCCACAGGGGGCGCAGGGCACTGAAGCTTTCTTT. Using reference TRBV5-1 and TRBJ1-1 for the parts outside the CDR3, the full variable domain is KAGVTQTPRYLIKTRGQQVTLSCSPISGHRSVSWYQQTPGQGLQFLFEYFSETQRNKGNFPGRFSGRQFSNSRSEMNVSTLELGDSALYLCASSLAPQGAQGTEAFFGQGTRLTVV.

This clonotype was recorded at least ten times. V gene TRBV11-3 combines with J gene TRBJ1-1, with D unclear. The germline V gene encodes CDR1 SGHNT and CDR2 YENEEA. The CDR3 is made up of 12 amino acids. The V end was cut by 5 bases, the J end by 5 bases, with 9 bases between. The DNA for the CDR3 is TGTGCCAGCAGCAATCTTGCGACTGAAGCTTTCTTT. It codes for CASSNLATEAFF. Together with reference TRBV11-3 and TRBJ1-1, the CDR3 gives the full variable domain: EAGVVQSPRYKIIEKKQPVAFWCNPISGHNTLYWYLQNLGQGPELLIRYENEEAVDDSQLPKDRFSAERLKGVDSTLKIQPAELGDSAVYLCASSNLATEAFFGQGTRLTVV.

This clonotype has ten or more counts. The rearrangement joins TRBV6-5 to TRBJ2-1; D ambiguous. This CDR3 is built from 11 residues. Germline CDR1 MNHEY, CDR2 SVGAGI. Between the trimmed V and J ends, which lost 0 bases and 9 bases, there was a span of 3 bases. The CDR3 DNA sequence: TGTGCCAGCAGTTACTCGGGTGAGCAGTTCTTC. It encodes CASSYSGEQFF.

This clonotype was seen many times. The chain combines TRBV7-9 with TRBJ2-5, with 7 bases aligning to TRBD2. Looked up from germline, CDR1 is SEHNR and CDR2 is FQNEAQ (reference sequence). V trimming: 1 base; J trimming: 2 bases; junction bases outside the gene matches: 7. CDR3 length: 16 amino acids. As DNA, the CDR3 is TGTGCCAGCAGCTTAGGGCCTAGCGGAGTTCAAGAGACCCAGTACTTC. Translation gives CASSLGPSGVQETQYF.

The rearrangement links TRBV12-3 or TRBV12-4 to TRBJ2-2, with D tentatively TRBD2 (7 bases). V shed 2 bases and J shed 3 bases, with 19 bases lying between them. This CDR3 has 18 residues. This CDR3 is CASSLLWGGGADTGELFF. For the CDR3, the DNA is TGTGCCAGCAGTTTACTGTGGGGAGGGGGGGCTGACACCGGGGAGCTGTTTTTT.

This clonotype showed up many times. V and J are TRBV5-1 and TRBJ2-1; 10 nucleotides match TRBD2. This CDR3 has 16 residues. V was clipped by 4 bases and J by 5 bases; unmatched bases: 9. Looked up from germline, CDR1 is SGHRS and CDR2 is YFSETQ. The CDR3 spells CASSPFSGGAHNEQFF. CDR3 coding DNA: TGCGCCAGCAGCCCCTTCAGCGGGGGGGCCCACAATGAGCAGTTCTTC.

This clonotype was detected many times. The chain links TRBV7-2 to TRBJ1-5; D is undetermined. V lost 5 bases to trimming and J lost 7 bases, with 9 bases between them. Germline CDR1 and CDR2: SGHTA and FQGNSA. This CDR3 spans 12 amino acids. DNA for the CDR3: TGTGCCAGCAGCACACAACTCCAGCCCCAGCATTTT. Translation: CASSTQLQPQHF.

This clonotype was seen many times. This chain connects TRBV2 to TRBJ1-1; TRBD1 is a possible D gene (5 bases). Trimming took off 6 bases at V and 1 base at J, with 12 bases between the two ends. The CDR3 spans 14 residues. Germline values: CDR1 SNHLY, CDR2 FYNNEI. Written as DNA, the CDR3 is TGTGCCAGCAGCTCCAGGGAGACGAACACTGAAGCTTTCTTT. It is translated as CASSSRETNTEAFF.

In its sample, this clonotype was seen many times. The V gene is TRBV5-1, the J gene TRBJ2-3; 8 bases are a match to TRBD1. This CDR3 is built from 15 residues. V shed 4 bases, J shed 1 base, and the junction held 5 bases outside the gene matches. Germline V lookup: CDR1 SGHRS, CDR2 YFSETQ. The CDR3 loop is CASSPGTGRTDTQYF. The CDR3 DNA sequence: TGCGCCAGCAGCCCCGGGACAGGACGCACAGATACGCAGTATTTT. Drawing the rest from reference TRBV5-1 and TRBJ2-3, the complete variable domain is KAGVTQTPRYLIKTRGQQVTLSCSPISGHRSVSWYQQTPGQGLQFLFEYFSETQRNKGNFPGRFSGRQFSNSRSEMNVSTLELGDSALYLCASSPGTGRTDTQYFGPGTRLTVL.

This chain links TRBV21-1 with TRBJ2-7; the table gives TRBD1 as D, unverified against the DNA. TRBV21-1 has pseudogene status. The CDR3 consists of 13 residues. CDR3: CASSPRQGALWYF. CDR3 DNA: TGTGCCAGCAGCCCAAGACAGGGGGCCCTCTGGTACTTT.